A single sample is the source of the 16 T cell receptor beta chains below, sequenced in a study of CD8 T cells in ankylosing spondylitis. TCRdb passed the 5' RACE reads through MiXCR, listing each CDR3 protein once. The data contain tens of thousands of distinct CDR3 sequences, roughly a sixth of them singletons. The sample comprised blood. All receptors derive from a male donor with ankylosing spondylitis or in good health (not recorded which).

The sample holds many counts of this clonotype. This chain's CDR3 is CSVPGLAAYEQYF. CDR3 DNA sequence: TGCAGCGTTCCAGGACTAGCCGCGTACGAGCAGTACTTC. The chain links TRBV29-1 to TRBJ2-7; TRBD2 aligns across 8 bases. The CDR3 has 13 residues. CDR1 and CDR2 from the germline V gene are SQVTM and ANQGSEA. V lost 5 bases to trimming and J lost 4 bases; unmatched junction nucleotides: 7.

The genes are TRBV20-1 and TRBJ2-7, with a weak D call TRBD2 (5 bases). The germline V gene has CDR1 DFQATT and CDR2 SNEGSKA (reference sequence). Between the trimmed V and J ends, which lost 0 bases and 1 base, there was a span of 13 bases. This CDR3 region has 15 residues. The CDR3 region is CSARDGLAPSYEQYV. As DNA, the CDR3 is TGCAGTGCTAGAGATGGTCTAGCCCCATCCTACGAGCAGTACGTC.

The chain combines TRBV5-1 with TRBJ2-1; possibly TRBD2 for D (6 bases). The CDR3 has 14 residues. V was shortened by 0 bases and J by 8 bases, with 12 bases between the two germline ends. CDR1 is SGHRS, CDR2 YFSETQ, per germline. CDR3 in amino acids: CASSLAGEKDEQFF. In DNA, the CDR3 is TGCGCCAGCAGCTTGGCGGGAGAGAAGGATGAGCAGTTCTTC.

This clonotype was observed a handful of times. The J gene is TRBJ2-7, the V gene TRBV20-1; weak D call: TRBD2 (6 bases). The V and J ends lost 2 bases and 3 bases respectively, with 11 bases between them. The length of the CDR3 is 13 residues. The germline V gene has CDR1 DFQATT and CDR2 SNEGSKA (reference sequence). The DNA for the CDR3 is TGCAGTGCTAGAAAGGCGGGAAGCTACGAGCAGTACTTC. Amino acids: CSARKAGSYEQYF.

Only a few counts were recorded for this clonotype. V is TRBV29-1 and J is TRBJ2-3, with D unresolved. The CDR3 extends over 15 amino acids. The V end was cut by 0 bases, the J end by 0 bases, with 10 bases between. In germline, CDR1 is SQVTM, CDR2 ANQGSEA. The CDR3 DNA is TGCAGCGTTGAAGATGTGACTCCTAGCACAGATACGCAGTATTTT. The encoded protein is CSVEDVTPSTDTQYF.

This chain connects TRBV15 to TRBJ2-6; D ambiguous. Germline values: CDR1 LNHNV, CDR2 YYDKDF (reference sequence). Trimming took off 1 base at V and 4 bases at J, with 14 bases between the two ends. The CDR3 has 17 residues. CDR3 sequence (DNA): TGTGCCACCAGCAGAGTCCTCATAGGCGCGGGGGCCAACGTCCTGACTTTC. The encoded protein is CATSRVLIGAGANVLTF.

This clonotype was found a few times. The V and J genes are TRBV29-1 and TRBJ2-2; 9 positions agree with TRBD1. From germline, CDR1 is SQVTM and CDR2 ANQGSEA. This CDR3 is built from 14 residues. With V trimmed by 6 bases and J by 2 bases, 4 bases remained unmatched. The CDR3 reads CSVPGQGNTGELFF. The CDR3 nucleotides read TGCAGCGTACCGGGACAGGGAAACACCGGGGAGCTGTTTTTT.

The chain uses TRBV7-2 and TRBJ2-2, with D tentatively TRBD1 (6 bases). This CDR3 has 14 amino acids. V lost 3 bases and J 5 bases, leaving 10 bases between the germline ends. Germline V gene data show CDR1 as SGHTA and CDR2 as FQGNSA. Here the CDR3 reads CASSLGASTGELFF. CDR3 sequence (DNA): TGTGCCAGCAGCTTGGGGGCTAGTACCGGGGAGCTGTTTTTT.

The sample holds many counts of this clonotype. This chain connects TRBV12-3 or TRBV12-4 to TRBJ2-7; the match to TRBD1 covers 7 bases. The V gene end was trimmed by 3 bases and the J gene end by 3 bases; junction bases not matched to a gene: 2. This CDR3 spans 13 amino acids. CDR3 bases: TGTGCCAGCAGTTTCGGGACAGTCTACGAGCAGTACTTC. Protein: CASSFGTVYEQYF.

Only a few counts were recorded for this clonotype. In nucleotides, the CDR3 is TGCAGTGCCCTCACGACTAGCGGGAGGGTCCGTAGCACAGATACGCAGTATTTT. Encoded protein: CSALTTSGRVRSTDTQYF. The rearrangement links TRBV20-1 to TRBJ2-3; 14 bases line up with TRBD2. The CDR3 length is 18 residues. Per the germline V gene, CDR1 is DFQATT and CDR2 is SNEGSKA (reference sequence). Trimming removed 6 bases from V and 0 bases from J; junction bases left unmatched: 11.

This rearrangement joins TRBV5-5 to TRBJ2-5; D is perhaps TRBD1 or TRBD2 (5 bases each). Germline V CDR1 and CDR2: SGHKS, YYEKEE (reference sequence). V was clipped by 3 bases and J by 1 base, with 10 bases between them. The CDR3 is made up of 14 amino acids. The CDR3 nucleotides are TGTGCCAGCAGCTCGGGGACGGTCCAAGAGACCCAGTACTTC. It translates to CASSSGTVQETQYF.

CDR3: CASSADSLEAFF. CDR3 DNA: TGTGCCAGCAGTGCGGACAGTCTTGAAGCTTTCTTT. This chain links TRBV6-1 with TRBJ1-1, with D perhaps matching TRBD1 (6 bases). Between the trimmed V and J ends, which lost 4 bases and 7 bases, there was a span of 10 bases. Germline assignment: CDR1 MNHNS and CDR2 SASEGT. The CDR3 sequence is 12 residues long.

The V and J genes are TRBV19 and TRBJ1-4, with TRBD1 identical over 7 bases. The CDR3 is made up of 13 amino acids. V shed 7 bases and J 8 bases; nucleotides not matched to a gene: 7. Germline V gene lookup returns CDR1 LNHDA and CDR2 SQIVND (reference sequence). The CDR3 sequence: CASMEGAREKLFF. CDR3 coding DNA: TGTGCCAGTATGGAGGGGGCTCGGGAAAAACTGTTTTTT.

J is TRBJ2-7 and V is TRBV15; 8 nucleotides align to TRBD1. The V gene's germline CDR1 is LNHNV and CDR2 YYDKDF (reference sequence). V lost 6 bases and J lost 1; bases outside the gene matches: 8. This CDR3 has 15 amino acids. CDR3 coding DNA: TGTGCCACCAGTATCGGGACAGGTACTTCCTACGAGCAGTACTTC. Amino acids: CATSIGTGTSYEQYF.

This clonotype appeared many times. This rearrangement joins TRBV20-1 to TRBJ2-5, with TRBD2 matching 8 bases. V lost 0 bases to trimming and J lost 5 bases; unmatched junction nucleotides: 8. From germline, CDR1 is DFQATT and CDR2 SNEGSKA (reference sequence). This CDR3 region has 15 residues. CDR3 amino acids: CSARDPTSGIETQYF. The CDR3 DNA is TGCAGTGCTAGAGATCCAACTAGCGGTATTGAGACCCAGTACTTC.

In its sample, this clonotype was seen many times. The V and J genes are TRBV29-1 and TRBJ2-7; no firm D call. The germline gives CDR1 SQVTM, CDR2 ANQGSEA. The germline V and J ends were trimmed by 4 bases and 1 base, with 11 bases remaining between them. The CDR3 runs 13 residues. In DNA, the CDR3 is TGCAGCGTTGTTACCACCACGTCCTACGAGCAGTACTTC. This gives the protein CSVVTTTSYEQYF.